This is a list of T cell receptor beta chains from one sample in a study of regulatory T cells in long-lasting Graves disease. TCRdb re-called the multiplex PCR reads with MiXCR, one entry per CDR3 protein. Here the sample spans a few hundred thousand distinct CDR3 sequences, approximately 14% being singletons. This same sample was also taken into another study, of T cells in Graves' hyperthyroidism and ophthalmopathy.

The source material was peripheral blood mononuclear cells (PBMCs), sampled at new diagnosis, from a patient treated with antithyroid drugs. These receptors originate from a woman between 45 and 60 years old with Graves disease. The CDR3 runs from the conserved cysteine through the conserved F or W. The D gene is left open where the match is weak.

V	D	J	CDR3
TRBV19	TRBD2	TRBJ2-3	CASSPAAGGPTDTQYF
TRBV7-9	-	TRBJ2-2	CASSLALGGANTGELFF
TRBV10-1	-	TRBJ2-2	CASQKRGTGELVF
TRBV5-1	-	TRBJ2-3	CASRGGSGGTDTQYF
TRBV28	TRBD1	TRBJ1-4	CASSSTSGTGSEKLFF
TRBV6-1	-	TRBJ1-3	CASVPGRGDSGNTIYF
TRBV27	-	TRBJ1-5	CASRPAGPQYQPQHF
TRBV6-1	-	TRBJ2-1	CASSNGQGWNEQFF
TRBV5-1	TRBD1	TRBJ2-1	CASSVGQSSYNEQFF
TRBV29-1	-	TRBJ1-3	CSVERAQSSGNTIYF
TRBV5-4	-	TRBJ1-1	CASSVGQGATFGTFF
TRBV28	-	TRBJ2-2	CASSYQPSTGELFF
TRBV13	TRBD1	TRBJ1-6	CASSLFGQGVYNSPLHF
TRBV28	-	TRBJ1-5	CASSSAGTPYSNQPQHF
TRBV20-1	TRBD2	TRBJ2-3	CSARQETSGRGTDTQYF
TRBV29-1	TRBD1	TRBJ2-3	CSVGTGGITDTQYF
TRBV5-1	-	TRBJ2-7	CASSPLPRGGGYEQYF
TRBV12-3/TRBV12-4	-	TRBJ2-7	CASSPTRRQALDYEQYF
TRBV7-2	-	TRBJ2-5	CASSLGGAKETQYF
TRBV28	TRBD2	TRBJ2-3	CASSRGTSGRVDTQYF
TRBV20-1	-	TRBJ2-4	CSARAEKSAKNIQYF
TRBV18	-	TRBJ2-2	CASSPPEGYTGELFF
TRBV30	-	TRBJ2-5	CAYGRAQETQYF
TRBV18	TRBD1	TRBJ1-2	CASSWGQMNYGYTF
TRBV12-3/TRBV12-4	-	TRBJ2-7	CASSLESLGESSYEQYF
TRBV20-1	-	TRBJ2-3	CSAETRGGTDTQYF
TRBV7-3	TRBD2	TRBJ2-2	CASSLSMGLAGGTTGELFF
TRBV29-1	-	TRBJ2-3	CSVAGTSKTSTDTQYF
TRBV7-8	-	TRBJ2-7	CASSSGSREQYF
TRBV20-1	-	TRBJ2-2	CSARDIKGNTGELFF
TRBV28	TRBD2	TRBJ2-3	CASTVPGLAGSADTQYF
TRBV2	TRBD2	TRBJ2-3	CASSRETSGRAGDTQYF
TRBV13	TRBD2	TRBJ2-1	CASSPAGGYNEQFF
TRBV7-6	TRBD1	TRBJ2-1	CASSLVGQGYEQFF
TRBV20-1	TRBD1	TRBJ2-7	CSVQGALKSSSYEQYF
TRBV6-1	TRBD2	TRBJ2-1	CASSEAFGREGSYNEQFF
TRBV24-1	-	TRBJ1-1	CATSDATGSTEAFF
TRBV28	TRBD2	TRBJ2-7	CASSASGTSGTYEQYF
TRBV2	-	TRBJ2-1	CASSELGPSSYNEQFF
TRBV7-6	TRBD2	TRBJ2-1	CASSAGRVSYNEQFF
TRBV28	TRBD2	TRBJ2-1	CASSPVSGSNYNEQFF
TRBV28	-	TRBJ1-4	CASSLLGGLREKLFF
TRBV5-1	-	TRBJ2-3	CASRKVTGTDTQYF
TRBV4-1	-	TRBJ2-4	CASSPIGEGAKNIQYF
TRBV5-1	-	TRBJ2-7	CASSLQAGSLSYEQYF
TRBV28	-	TRBJ1-3	CASTPPFTGNTIYF
TRBV4-1	-	TRBJ2-3	CASSQVGAYTDTQYF
TRBV6-2/TRBV6-3	-	TRBJ2-2	CASSTQRTDTGELFF
TRBV19	-	TRBJ2-1	CASSMGVAREQFF
TRBV9	-	TRBJ2-3	CASSETGYTDTQYF
TRBV28	TRBD2	TRBJ2-7	CASSFGLVDTYEQYF
TRBV27	TRBD2	TRBJ2-1	CASYGLAGVREQFF
TRBV5-1	-	TRBJ2-3	CASGIRGPEADTQYF
TRBV28	TRBD2	TRBJ2-2	CASSPTWGLSNTGELFF
TRBV28	TRBD2	TRBJ2-7	CASSLGSGLAGRTYEQYF
TRBV28	-	TRBJ2-7	CASVLRGYNEQYF
TRBV7-9	-	TRBJ2-7	CASLASNYEQYF